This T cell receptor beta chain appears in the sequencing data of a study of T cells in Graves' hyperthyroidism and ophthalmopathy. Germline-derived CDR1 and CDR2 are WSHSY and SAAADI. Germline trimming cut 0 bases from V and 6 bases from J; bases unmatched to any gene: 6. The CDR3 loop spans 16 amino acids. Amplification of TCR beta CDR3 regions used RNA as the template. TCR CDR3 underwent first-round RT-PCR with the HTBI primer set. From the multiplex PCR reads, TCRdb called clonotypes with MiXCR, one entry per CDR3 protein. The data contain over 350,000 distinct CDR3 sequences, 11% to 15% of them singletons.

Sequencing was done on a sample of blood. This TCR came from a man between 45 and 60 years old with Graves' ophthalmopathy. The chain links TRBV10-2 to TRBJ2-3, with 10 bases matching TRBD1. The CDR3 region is CASSESGQGLRDTQYF. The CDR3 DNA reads TGCGCCAGCAGTGAGTCGGGACAGGGGTTAAGGGATACGCAGTATTTT.